Given below is one TCR beta chain in context. Its target is unknown. These data are taken from a study of T cell responses to AZD1222 COVID-19 vaccine. General study results and limits: Repertoire sampling occurred only after the peak T cell response.

V dropped 9 bases and J dropped 5 bases, with 7 bases sitting between them. The CDR3 is 10 residues long. TCRdb's table, derived via immunoSEQ multiplex PCR, lists solely in-frame clones and lacks some. The sample lists 100,000 to 150,000 clones; around 90% were seen once. The genes are TRBV12-3 or TRBV12-4 and TRBJ1-1; D is possibly TRBD1 (5 bases). This TCR came from an adult in good health. The source material was peripheral blood, sampled on day 0 of AZD1222 vaccination. For the CDR3, the DNA is TGTGCCAGTGGGGGGACTGAAGCTTTCTTT. As protein: CASGGTEAFF.